Listed below are T cell receptor beta chains from one sample, sequenced in a study of blood T cells in healthy people across ages. TCRdb used MiXCR to reprocess the 5' RACE reads, holding one entry per CDR3 protein. Among 1.5 million to 2 million distinct CDR3 sequences, roughly 28% were seen once, and the ten largest hold about 8%. Sequenced material: blood. Every receptor here comes from a woman under 40 in good health. CDR3s include the opening cysteine and the closing phenylalanine or tryptophan. Fields, in order: J gene, V gene, CDR3 protein.

TRBJ2-1 TRBV20-1 CSAPTIYAYNEQFF
TRBJ2-5 TRBV7-2 CASSFPTSLQETQYF
TRBJ2-1 TRBV12-3/TRBV12-4 CASSRGGLAGVDNEQFF
TRBJ2-5 TRBV5-1 CASSLDRFWEPQYF
TRBJ2-2 TRBV6-2/TRBV6-3 CASRIAGGPGELFF
TRBJ1-2 TRBV20-1 CSAPPRARGDGYTF
TRBJ1-2 TRBV12-3/TRBV12-4 CASSFLGRDGYTF
TRBJ1-5 TRBV6-6 CASRGGLSGGDQPQHF
TRBJ2-3 TRBV2 CASSAQRGPTDTQYF
TRBJ2-1 TRBV20-1 CSATLSGGVSDEQFF
TRBJ2-4 TRBV5-1 CASSLVEGKNIQYF
TRBJ1-5 TRBV7-2 CASSLSTQGNQPQHF
TRBJ1-1 TRBV15 CATSRGANTEAFF
TRBJ2-7 TRBV5-1 CASSLDMNPYEQYF
TRBJ1-2 TRBV7-2 CASSSATGTSYGYTF
TRBJ2-3 TRBV7-9 CASSLHPGLAQYF
TRBJ2-6 TRBV4-2 CASSVTSQGKSGANVLTF
TRBJ1-2 TRBV5-6 CASSWRGTETNYGYTF